These 19 T cell receptor beta chains originate from one sample sequenced in a study of CD8 T cells in Susac syndrome. Reverse transcription used roughly 0.45 to 1 ug RNA and random hexamers. TCRdb redid the calling of the immunoSEQ multiplex PCR reads with MiXCR, one entry per CDR3 protein. The sample holds just over 80,000 distinct CDR3 sequences, 90% to 95% seen once. Sequenced input: CD8+ T cells from PBMCs. These TCRs come from a human donor in good health.

The CDR3 spells CASSALLTGDNSPLHF. The CDR3 bases are TGTGCCAGCAGCGCACTCTTGACAGGGGACAATTCACCCCTCCACTTT. The chain is built from TRBV7-2 and TRBJ1-6; 8 bases agree with TRBD1. The CDR3 runs 16 residues. Looked up from germline, CDR1 is SGHTA and CDR2 is FQGNSA. With V trimmed by 5 bases and J by 7 bases, 10 bases remained unmatched.

This chain links TRBV7-6 with TRBJ2-3; D gene ambiguous. V dropped 5 bases and J dropped 4 bases, with 7 bases sitting between them. This CDR3 spans 12 amino acids. CDR1 is SGHVS and CDR2 is FNYEAQ in the germline V gene. The DNA of the CDR3 is TGTGCCAGCAGCCCGGGTTCAGATACGCAGTATTTT. Its protein is CASSPGSDTQYF.

The gene calls are TRBV15 and TRBJ2-2; 10 bases line up with TRBD2. The CDR3 consists of 14 residues. Germline trimming cut 8 bases from V and 1 base from J; bases unmatched to any gene: 1. Germline CDR1 and CDR2: LNHNV and YYDKDF (reference sequence). CDR3 sequence: CATGLAENTGELFF. The CDR3 DNA reads as TGTGCCACCGGACTAGCGGAGAACACCGGGGAGCTGTTTTTT.

This chain uses TRBV20-1 with TRBJ2-2, with 8 bases matching TRBD2. After removal of 6 bases from V and 5 bases from J, the junction contained 5 bases not matched to a gene. CDR1 is DFQATT and CDR2 is SNEGSKA in the germline V gene (reference sequence). The CDR3 spans 13 residues. CDR3 nucleotides: TGCAGTGCGAGTAGCGGGGAGACCGGGGAGCTGTTTTTT. Its translation is CSASSGETGELFF.

J is TRBJ1-2 and V is TRBV20-1, with D tentatively TRBD1 (5 bases). Germline CDR1 DFQATT, CDR2 SNEGSKA (reference sequence). The V and J ends lost 6 bases and 2 bases respectively, with 10 bases between them. The CDR3 is 12 residues long. CDR3 residues: CSAAGYNYGYTF. DNA of the CDR3: TGCAGTGCCGCAGGGTACAACTATGGCTACACCTTC.

V and J are TRBV9 and TRBJ2-1, with 7 bases aligning to TRBD1. The J segment lost 2 bases and the V segment lost 0 bases, leaving 2 bases of the junction unmatched. The CDR3 consists of 15 residues. Germline CDR1 reads SGDLS; CDR2 reads YYNGEE. The CDR3, as DNA: TGTGCCAGCAGCGTAGTGGGGACAGCCTACAATGAGCAGTTCTTC. Protein product: CASSVVGTAYNEQFF.

The V and J genes are TRBV5-1 and TRBJ1-1; tentative D call: TRBD1 (5 bases). The CDR3 spans 14 residues. Looked up from germline, CDR1 is SGHRS and CDR2 is YFSETQ. V lost 5 bases, J lost 1 base, and 12 bases lay in between. CDR3 DNA sequence: TGCGCCAGCAGTTCCGGGACGGAGAACACTGAAGCTTTCTTT. Translated, it gives CASSSGTENTEAFF.

J is TRBJ2-2 and V is TRBV7-9, with 10 positions matching TRBD2. CDR1 SEHNR and CDR2 FQNEAQ come from the germline V gene (reference sequence). The CDR3 length is 16 residues. V shed 6 bases and J 4 bases; nucleotides not matched to a gene: 8. The CDR3 protein is CASRRFSGGITGELFF. DNA of the CDR3: TGTGCCAGCAGACGGTTTAGCGGGGGGATCACCGGGGAGCTGTTTTTT.

The J gene is TRBJ2-5, the V gene TRBV12-3 or TRBV12-4, with 10 nucleotides matching TRBD2. After removal of 6 bases from V and 3 bases from J, the junction contained 22 bases not matched to a gene. The CDR3 covers 20 residues. The CDR3 spells CASSPTAEEWEREGKETQYF. The CDR3 region has the DNA TGTGCCAGCAGCCCCACCGCCGAGGAATGGGAGCGGGAGGGCAAAGAGACCCAGTACTTC.

V gene TRBV7-9 combines with J gene TRBJ1-2; D gene uncertain. Trimming shortened V by 5 bases and J by 5 bases, and 18 bases separated the two germline ends. Germline V gene lookup returns CDR1 SEHNR and CDR2 FQNEAQ (reference sequence). The CDR3 contains 15 residues. CDR3 DNA sequence: TGTGCCAGCAGCCCCAACCCTGGGCAGAAGTATGGCTACACCTTC. This sequence encodes CASSPNPGQKYGYTF.

The chain recombines TRBV9 with TRBJ2-1; tentative D call: TRBD2 (5 bases). Trimming took 4 bases from V and 10 from J, leaving 15 bases between them. The CDR3 is 13 residues long. Per germline, CDR1 SGDLS and CDR2 YYNGEE. In DNA form, the CDR3 reads TGTGCCAGCAGCCTCACGGGGTGGGTCGAGCAGTTCTTC. It yields the protein CASSLTGWVEQFF.

The J gene is TRBJ1-2, the V gene TRBV4-1; TRBD1 agrees at 7 bases. Germline CDR1 MGHRA, CDR2 YSYEKL. The V gene end was trimmed by 4 bases and the J gene end by 2 bases; junction bases not matched to a gene: 7. CDR3 length: 15 residues. The CDR3 protein is CASSRTETGNYGYTF. As DNA, the CDR3 is TGCGCCAGCAGCCGTACGGAGACAGGGAACTATGGCTACACCTTC.

V gene TRBV21-1 combines with J gene TRBJ2-7; TRBD1, the table's D call, lacks a check against the DNA. TRBV21-1 is noted as a pseudogene. This CDR3 spans 19 amino acids. The CDR3 sequence is CASSKIDRHLIPTAYEQYF. CDR3 in DNA: TGTGCCAGCAGCAAGATAGACAGGCACCTTATACCAACCGCCTACGAGCAGTACTTC.

This clonotype was detected once. The chain employs TRBV7-9 and TRBJ2-5; D not certain. Germline values: CDR1 SEHNR, CDR2 FQNEAQ (reference sequence). CDR3 length: 13 residues. Trimming pared 2 bases from V and 3 bases from J, leaving 7 bases between. The CDR3: CASSLSAEETQYF. CDR3 nucleotide sequence: TGTGCCAGCAGCTTATCCGCTGAAGAGACCCAGTACTTC.

The chain carries TRBV7-9 and TRBJ2-7; 9 positions match TRBD2. Germline-derived CDR1 and CDR2 are SEHNR and FQNEAQ (reference sequence). CDR3 length equals 16 residues. The V gene end was trimmed by 5 bases and the J gene end by 3 bases; junction bases not matched to a gene: 11. CDR3 DNA: TGTGCCAGCAGCCAGACTAGCGGACGCCTCATCTACGAGCAGTACGTC. This encodes CASSQTSGRLIYEQYV.

The chain is built from TRBV15 and TRBJ1-4, with D tentatively TRBD1 (5 bases). Looked up from germline, CDR1 is LNHNV and CDR2 is YYDKDF (reference sequence). V dropped 0 bases and J dropped 7 bases, with 15 bases sitting between them. The CDR3 runs 16 residues. The CDR3 DNA is TGTGCCACCAGCAGAGATTCGTGGGGGAGGCGTGAAAAACTGTTTTTT. This translates into CATSRDSWGRREKLFF.

The count of this clonotype is one. CDR3 coding DNA: TGCGCCAGCAGCCAAGACAGCCTGGGGCAGCCCCAGCATTTT. This sequence encodes CASSQDSLGQPQHF. The chain joins TRBV4-3 to TRBJ1-5; D call uncertain. This CDR3 region has 14 residues. Germline assignment: CDR1 LGHNA and CDR2 YSLEER. The ends were cut back, 0 bases at V and 7 bases at J, with 10 bases in the middle.

The V gene is TRBV25-1, the J gene TRBJ2-1, with D perhaps matching TRBD2 (5 bases). Trimming took 1 base from V and 5 from J, leaving 12 bases between them. Per the germline V gene, CDR1 is MGHDK and CDR2 is SYGVNS. CDR3 length equals 15 residues. Written as DNA, the CDR3 is TGTGCCAGCAGTGAATCGGCGGACTTCCACAATGAGCAGTTCTTC. Amino acid sequence: CASSESADFHNEQFF.

This clonotype is a singleton in its sample. The chain has TRBV20-1 and TRBJ2-2; no firm D call. Germline-derived CDR1 and CDR2 are DFQATT and SNEGSKA (reference sequence). V was shortened by 0 bases and J by 1 base, with 12 bases between the two germline ends. The CDR3 totals 16 residues. The CDR3 here is CSARDRAFGNTGELFF. Here the CDR3 DNA reads TGCAGTGCTAGAGATCGGGCCTTCGGGAACACCGGGGAGCTGTTTTTT.